The entry below describes one TCR beta chain. No antigen is known for it. It was with a sample-barcoded 5' primer and a J-beta primer mix that a second PCR of roughly 7 to 11 cycles was run. TCRdb recomputed calls from the 5' RACE reads with MiXCR, one row per CDR3 protein. The sample yields over 1.5 million distinct CDR3 sequences, roughly 52% seen once. The sample originates from a study of blood T cells in healthy people across ages. Germline V CDR1 and CDR2: SGHAT, FQNNGV. Unmatched junction bases numbered 3, after V lost 11 bases and J lost 9 bases. This CDR3 region has 10 residues. Whole-study results and caveats: It was not possible, with unsorted PBMCs, to conclusively compare naive and antigen-experienced cells.

This sequence originates from a woman aged 40-49 years in good health. The chain employs TRBV11-2 and TRBJ2-1, with 8 bases fitting TRBD2. Sequencing was performed on blood. CDR3 protein: CAAGGGEQFF. The CDR3 DNA reads TGTGCCGCGGGGGGCGGTGAGCAGTTCTTC.